Listed below are T cell receptor beta chains from one sample, sequenced in a study of cytomegalovirus exposure and HLA in healthy donors. Clones were sequenced by immunoSEQ multiplex PCR, and TCRdb holds only the in-frame ones, with some missing. The data show 100,000 or so clones, with about 90% seen just once and under 6.5% held by the top ten. Sequenced: PBMCs. These TCRs come from a man aged 18 to 35 in good health and CMV-seropositive. Both conserved end residues are part of each CDR3. A D gene is named only where the DNA matches it firmly. Size tells how often a clone was seen (once, few, many) or the class of an expanded clone, and some rows leave it out.

D gene	V gene	J gene	clone size	CDR3 DNA	CDR3 protein
NA	TRBV9	TRBJ2-2	NA	TGTGCCAGCAGCGTAGGAACAGCCTTCACCGGGGAGCTGTTTTTT	CASSVGTAFTGELFF
TRBD1	TRBV6-5	TRBJ1-5	NA	TGTGCCAGCAGTTACTCAAGACAGGGCCTTCAGCCCCAGCATTTT	CASSYSRQGLQPQHF
TRBD1	TRBV5-7	TRBJ2-2	NA	TGTGCCAGCAGCCCTGGGACAGGGACAACAAAAAACACCGGGGAGCTGTTTTTT	CASSPGTGTTKNTGELFF
NA	TRBV11-1	TRBJ2-2	NA	TGTGCCAGCAGCTCCGGGCAGGGTATCTGGGAGCTGTTTTTT	CASSSGQGIWELFF
TRBD2	TRBV6-5	TRBJ2-1	once	TGTGCCGTAGGGGTAGCGGGGTACAATGAGCAGTTCTTC	CAVGVAGYNEQFF
TRBD2	TRBV7-9	TRBJ2-1	NA	TGTGCCAGCAGCTCGACTAGCGGGGGCTCCTACAATGAGCAGTTCTTC	CASSSTSGGSYNEQFF
TRBD2	TRBV4-2	TRBJ2-1	NA	TGTGCCAGCAGCCAAAGGCTAGCCGGGACTAGCGGGGGCCTGAGCTCCTACAATGAGCAGTTCTTC	CASSQRLAGTSGGLSSYNEQFF
NA	TRBV6-1	TRBJ1-1	NA	TGTGCCAGCAGTGATGGGGGGGTGGTCTATAACACTGAAGCTTTCTTT	CASSDGGVVYNTEAFF
TRBD2	TRBV4-3	TRBJ2-3	NA	TGCGCCAGCAGCCAAGGCTCTAGCGGGGGGGCATCAGATACGCAGTATTTT	CASSQGSSGGASDTQYF
TRBD1	TRBV14	TRBJ2-5	NA	TGTGCCAGCAGCCAAGAACAGGGGAGGACCCAGTACTTC	CASSQEQGRTQYF
NA	TRBV4-1	TRBJ2-1	NA	TGCGCCAGCAGCCGACTTGGGACAAATAATGAGCAGTTCTTC	CASSRLGTNNEQFF
TRBD2	TRBV10-1	TRBJ2-5	NA	TGCGCCAGCAGTGAGGCTAGCGGGGAGTTGGAGACCCAGTACTTC	CASSEASGELETQYF
TRBD1	TRBV5-6	TRBJ2-7	NA	TGTGCCAGCAGCCCGCAGGGACAGGGGCTTGACGAGCAGTACTTC	CASSPQGQGLDEQYF
TRBD1	TRBV11-1	TRBJ2-7	NA	TGTGCCAGCAGCTTAGGGACAGGGGTATTCTACGAGCAGTACTTC	CASSLGTGVFYEQYF
NA	TRBV7-2	TRBJ1-2	NA	TGTGCCAGCAGCCTTCGACAGGATTCGAACTATGGCTACACCTTC	CASSLRQDSNYGYTF
NA	TRBV19	TRBJ2-7	NA	TGTGCCAGCCAGGGGAGTTCGTCCTACGAGCAGTACTTC	CASQGSSSYEQYF
TRBD1	TRBV11-2	TRBJ2-7	NA	TGTGCCAGCAGCCGGAGGACAGGGGGCTACGAGCAGTACTTC	CASSRRTGGYEQYF